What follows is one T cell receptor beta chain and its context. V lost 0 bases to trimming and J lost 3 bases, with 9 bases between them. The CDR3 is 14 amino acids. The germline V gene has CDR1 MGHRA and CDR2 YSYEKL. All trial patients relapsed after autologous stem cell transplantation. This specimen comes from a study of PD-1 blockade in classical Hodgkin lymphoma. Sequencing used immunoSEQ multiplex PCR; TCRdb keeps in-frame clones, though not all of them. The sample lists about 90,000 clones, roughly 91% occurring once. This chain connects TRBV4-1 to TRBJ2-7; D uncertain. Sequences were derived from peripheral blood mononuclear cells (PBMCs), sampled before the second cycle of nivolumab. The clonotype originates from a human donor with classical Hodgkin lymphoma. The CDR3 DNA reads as TGCGCCAGCAGCCAAGACTTTAACATCTACGAGCAGTACTTC. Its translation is CASSQDFNIYEQYF.